The 14 T cell receptor beta chains in this list originate from one sample, sequenced in a study of technical replicates of blood from several donors. Sequencing used immunoSEQ multiplex PCR; TCRdb keeps in-frame clones, though not all of them. The sample includes approximately 95,000 clones, about 95% of them seen just once. Sequencing was carried out using T cells isolated from PBMCs. These receptors all stem from a human donor in good health.

The chain is built from TRBV13 and TRBJ2-5; maybe TRBD2 (5 bases). CDR1 is PRHDT and CDR2 is FYEKMQ in the germline V gene (reference sequence). CDR3 size: 12 residues. V was pared by 4 bases and J by 4 bases, with 7 bases between. CDR3 residues: CASSSAVETQYF. DNA for the CDR3: TGTGCCAGCAGCTCAGCGGTAGAGACCCAGTACTTC.

The chain links TRBV19 to TRBJ1-2; 7 bases fit TRBD1. Germline CDR1 and CDR2: LNHDA and SQIVND (reference sequence). This CDR3 is built from 13 residues. V lost 2 bases to trimming and J lost 7 bases; unmatched junction nucleotides: 4. CDR3 sequence (DNA): TGTGCCAGTAGTATAACAGGGACAGCTGGCTACACCTTC. It specifies CASSITGTAGYTF.

The chain combines TRBV9 with TRBJ2-2; 11 bases align to TRBD1. The CDR3 length is 15 residues. Germline V gives CDR1 SGDLS, CDR2 YYNGEE. With 3 bases clipped from V and 9 bases from J, the junction kept 7 bases outside the gene matches. In DNA form, the CDR3 reads TGTGCCAGCAGCGGATCCGGGACAGGGGGTCGGGAGCTGTTTTTT. Protein: CASSGSGTGGRELFF.

This chain connects TRBV6-6 to TRBJ2-3, with D unresolved. Germline lookup yields CDR1 MNHNY and CDR2 SVGAGI (reference sequence). The CDR3 is made up of 13 amino acids. The V end lost 2 bases, the J end lost 1 base, and 4 bases lay between the germline ends. The CDR3 DNA follows: TGTGCCAGCAGTTACCATGGCACAGATACGCAGTATTTT. This translates into CASSYHGTDTQYF.

V is TRBV4-3 and J is TRBJ2-2, with D possibly matching TRBD2 (6 bases). The CDR3 sequence is 17 residues long. V was trimmed by 0 bases and J by 2 bases, leaving 13 bases between them. Germline V CDR1 and CDR2: LGHNA, YSLEER. The CDR3 region is CASSQDPGGANTGELFF. CDR3 in DNA: TGCGCCAGCAGCCAAGATCCTGGAGGGGCCAACACCGGGGAGCTGTTTTTT.

The rearrangement links TRBV19 to TRBJ2-7; D not certain. Between the trimmed V and J ends, which lost 4 bases and 3 bases, there was a span of 10 bases. Germline V gene data show CDR1 as LNHDA and CDR2 as SQIVND (reference sequence). The CDR3 is 13 amino acids. CDR3 loop: CASSREPGYEQYF. The DNA for the CDR3 is TGTGCCAGTAGTAGAGAGCCGGGCTACGAGCAGTACTTC.

This chain links TRBV29-1 with TRBJ2-7, with D possibly TRBD2 on 6 matching bases. Deletions cut 5 bases from V and 3 bases from J, with 20 bases between. This CDR3 is 15 amino acids long. The germline CDR1 and CDR2 sequences are SQVTM and ANQGSEA. The CDR3 sequence: CSVPGVEGTLYEQYF. The CDR3 nucleotides are TGCAGCGTTCCGGGGGTCGAGGGAACCCTCTACGAGCAGTACTTC.

The chain has TRBV27 and TRBJ2-7; the match to TRBD2 covers 10 bases. The CDR3 spans 15 residues. Unmatched junction bases numbered 5, after V lost 3 bases and J lost 3 bases. The germline CDR1 and CDR2 sequences are MNHEY and SMNVEV (reference sequence). CDR3 protein: CASSFRLAGNYEQYF. For the CDR3, the DNA is TGTGCCAGCAGTTTCCGACTAGCGGGTAACTACGAGCAGTACTTC.

The gene calls are TRBV15 and TRBJ2-1, with D maybe TRBD1 (5 bases). Germline V gives CDR1 LNHNV, CDR2 YYDKDF (reference sequence). The CDR3 runs to 17 residues. Trimming left V 0 bases short and J 5 bases short, with 17 bases between. CDR3 sequence reads: CATSREPRGGTHNEQFF. The CDR3 DNA reads as TGTGCCACCAGCAGAGAGCCTAGGGGTGGCACACACAATGAGCAGTTCTTC.

The rearrangement joins TRBV4-3 to TRBJ1-2; tentative D call: TRBD1 (5 bases). Trimming pared 0 bases from V and 5 bases from J, leaving 19 bases between. Germline assignment: CDR1 LGHNA and CDR2 YSLEER. This CDR3 spans 17 amino acids. DNA for the CDR3: TGCGCCAGCAGCCAAGATGGTTCCCAGAGGGGACTTTATGGCTACACCTTC. This codes for CASSQDGSQRGLYGYTF.

V is TRBV4-3 and J is TRBJ2-7; possible D gene TRBD1, 6 bases. The germline CDR1 and CDR2 sequences are LGHNA and YSLEER. The germline V and J ends were trimmed by 3 bases and 6 bases, with 15 bases remaining between them. The length of the CDR3 is 14 residues. DNA of the CDR3: TGCGCCAGCAGCCAGACAGTGACAGGCAGCGAGCAGTACTTC. Translated: CASSQTVTGSEQYF.

This chain connects TRBV2 to TRBJ1-1, with 9 bases identical to TRBD1. The CDR3 has 15 residues. The germline CDR1 and CDR2 sequences are SNHLY and FYNNEI. J was trimmed by 4 bases and V by 2 bases; bases with no gene match: 5. CDR3 amino acids: CASSELGQGTTEAFF. CDR3 bases: TGTGCCAGCAGTGAATTGGGACAGGGAACCACTGAAGCTTTCTTT.

V and J are TRBV9 and TRBJ2-3; possible D gene TRBD1, 5 bases. V was shortened by 2 bases and J by 2 bases, with 15 bases between the two germline ends. The CDR3 loop spans 16 amino acids. Germline-derived CDR1 and CDR2 are SGDLS and YYNGEE. The CDR3 spells CASSVGRVFFTDTQYF. CDR3 sequence (DNA): TGTGCCAGCAGCGTGGGCAGGGTCTTCTTCACAGATACGCAGTATTTT.

The chain uses TRBV2 and TRBJ2-1; TRBD1 is a possible D gene (6 bases). The V gene's germline CDR1 is SNHLY and CDR2 FYNNEI. Trimming removed 2 bases at V and 6 bases at J, with 17 bases between. The CDR3 covers 16 residues. The CDR3 region is CASSEFEGVRGNEQFF. In DNA form, the CDR3 reads TGTGCCAGCAGTGAATTCGAGGGGGTTCGTGGCAATGAGCAGTTCTTC.